This TCR beta chain stems from a study of blood T cells in healthy people across ages. A second PCR of 7 to 11 cycles used a sample-barcoded 5' primer and a J-beta primer mix. TCRdb re-called the 5' RACE reads with MiXCR, one entry per CDR3 protein. The sample carries about 930,000 distinct CDR3 sequences, around 29% recorded once. There are 14 residues in the CDR3. V lost 3 bases, J lost 5 bases, and 2 bases stayed unmatched. Germline loops: CDR1 MNHNS, CDR2 SASEGT. Per-sample PBMC isolation yielded at least 7 million cells. A further study also used this sample, focusing on T cells of mothers and their children.

The V call is TRBV6-1, the J call TRBJ1-5; 9 nucleotides align to TRBD1. This TCR derives from a woman in her 40s in good health. Source material: blood. CDR3 sequence (DNA): TGTGCCAGCAGTGACGGACAGGGGTATCAGCCCCAGCATTTT. Protein product: CASSDGQGYQPQHF.